A single sample gave rise to the 25 T cell receptor beta chains below, sequenced in a study of OX40 agonist ivuxolimab in advanced cancers. Libraries were prepared by immunoSEQ multiplex PCR; TCRdb keeps only in-frame clonotypes and omits some of them. The sample records about 36,000 clones, roughly 69% being singletons. The specimen comprised CD4+ or CD8+ T cells sorted from blood, sampled in a trial of the OX40 agonist ivuxolimab. The receptors originated from an adult with an advanced solid tumor such as melanoma, head and neck, liver or kidney cancer.

This chain links TRBV29-1 with TRBJ1-1, with D perhaps matching TRBD1 (5 bases). CDR3 length: 12 amino acids. CDR1 is SQVTM, CDR2 ANQGSEA, per germline. With 4 bases removed from V and 3 bases from J, the gap between germline ends came to 9 bases. The CDR3 bases are TGCAGCGTTGGAGACAGCCACACTGAAGCTTTCTTT. Its protein is CSVGDSHTEAFF.

This clone was observed a few times. The chain combines TRBV6-5 with TRBJ1-2, with 7 bases that match TRBD1. With 0 bases clipped from V and 8 bases from J, the junction kept 9 bases outside the gene matches. Germline assignment: CDR1 MNHEY and CDR2 SVGAGI. CDR3 length: 15 residues. This CDR3 reads CASSYSSTGAFGYTF. The CDR3 DNA reads TGTGCCAGCAGTTACTCTTCTACAGGGGCCTTCGGCTACACCTTC.

The chain joins TRBV29-1 to TRBJ2-3; 7 nucleotides match TRBD2. The trim removed 7 bases at V and 6 bases at J, leaving 10 bases unmatched. Germline CDR1 SQVTM, CDR2 ANQGSEA. CDR3 length: 13 amino acids. CDR3 in DNA: TGCAGCGCCGCACTACGAGCGGGGGATACGCAGTATTTT. Translating it yields CSAALRAGDTQYF.

In the case of this clone: Compared with germline, one end of the junction differs, possibly owing to a read error. The V gene is TRBV10-3, the J gene TRBJ1-5; 7 nucleotides agree with TRBD1. CDR3 size: 14 residues. Per the germline V gene, CDR1 is ENHRY and CDR2 is SYGVKD. CDR3 DNA sequence: TGTGCCAGCAGTTTAGGGGGCGCGGATCAGCCCCAGCATTTT. This translates into CASSLGGADQPQHF.

This clone was recorded a few times. The chain has TRBV5-1 and TRBJ1-1; unclear D gene. Germline-derived CDR1 and CDR2 are SGHRS and YFSETQ. Trimming cost V 0 bases and J 4 bases, with 10 bases left between them. The CDR3 consists of 14 residues. CDR3 coding DNA: TGCGCCAGCAGCTTGGAGCCGGCGGGCACTGAAGCTTTCTTT. It specifies CASSLEPAGTEAFF.

V gene TRBV19 combines with J gene TRBJ2-5; D unresolved. Germline V lookup: CDR1 LNHDA, CDR2 SQIVND (reference sequence). The CDR3 is made up of 17 amino acids. Deletions cut 3 bases from V and 5 bases from J, with 22 bases between. CDR3 sequence reads: CASSIICFLITLETQYF. CDR3 sequence (DNA): TGTGCCAGTAGTATCATTTGTTTCCTGATAACTTTGGAGACCCAGTACTTC.

The V gene is TRBV11-1, the J gene TRBJ1-2; maybe TRBD1 (5 bases). Germline loops: CDR1 SGHAT, CDR2 FQDESV (reference sequence). The CDR3 is 15 residues long. Trimming shortened V by 3 bases and J by 2 bases, and 13 bases separated the two germline ends. The CDR3 DNA reads TGTGCCAGCAGCTTTTCGAGCGGGACGAACTATGGCTACACCTTC. Its translation is CASSFSSGTNYGYTF.

The V and J genes are TRBV7-2 and TRBJ2-2; D uncertain. Germline CDR1 reads SGHTA; CDR2 reads FQGNSA. The length of the CDR3 is 13 residues. Trimming took off 1 base at V and 5 bases at J, with 5 bases between the two ends. CDR3 sequence reads: CASSLDWTGELFF. The CDR3 region has the DNA TGTGCCAGCAGCTTAGATTGGACCGGGGAGCTGTTTTTT.

V is TRBV29-1 and J is TRBJ2-3; TRBD2 matches 14 bases. There are 13 residues in the CDR3. Germline V gives CDR1 SQVTM, CDR2 ANQGSEA. The V gene end was trimmed by 6 bases and the J gene end by 7 bases; junction bases not matched to a gene: 3. CDR3 in amino acids: CSVGTSGGNTQYF. CDR3 in DNA: TGCAGCGTCGGGACTAGCGGGGGAAATACGCAGTATTTT.

The chain employs TRBV4-1 and TRBJ1-6; maybe TRBD1 (5 bases). The germline V gene has CDR1 MGHRA and CDR2 YSYEKL. With 2 bases removed from V and 9 bases from J, the gap between germline ends came to 11 bases. This CDR3 spans 14 amino acids. Written as DNA, the CDR3 is TGCGCCAGCAGCCAAAAAAACACAGGTTCACCCCTCCACTTT. Residues: CASSQKNTGSPLHF.

V usage is TRBV6-1 and J usage is TRBJ1-1; D remains ambiguous. There are 12 residues in the CDR3. V was cut by 4 bases and J by 5 bases, with 8 bases left in between. Looked up from germline, CDR1 is MNHNS and CDR2 is SASEGT. CDR3 amino acids: CASSVAETEAFF. CDR3 nucleotides: TGTGCCAGCAGTGTCGCAGAAACTGAAGCTTTCTTT.

The genes are TRBV5-5 and TRBJ2-5, with 8 bases that match TRBD1. The J segment lost 5 bases and the V segment lost 4 bases, leaving 7 bases of the junction unmatched. From germline, CDR1 is SGHKS and CDR2 YYEKEE (reference sequence). This CDR3 has 14 residues. The CDR3 nucleotides are TGTGCCAGCAGCAGGACAGGGATCGGGGAGACCCAGTACTTC. Protein: CASSRTGIGETQYF.

The chain carries TRBV6-6 and TRBJ2-7; D unclear. This CDR3 has 13 residues. Trimming shortened V by 6 bases and J by 2 bases, and 11 bases separated the two germline ends. CDR1 and CDR2 from the germline V gene are MNHNY and SVGAGI (reference sequence). CDR3 nucleotides: TGTGCCAGCAGCCCCGCGGCAGCCTACGAGCAGTACTTC. This sequence encodes CASSPAAAYEQYF.

This rearrangement joins TRBV14 to TRBJ2-2; 10 bases align to TRBD1. The ends lost 2 bases at V and 5 bases at J; junction bases unmatched: 5. Germline CDR1 is SGHDN and CDR2 is FVKESK. The CDR3 runs to 16 residues. The CDR3 sequence is CASSQYWTGGTGELFF. In nucleotides, the CDR3 is TGTGCCAGCAGCCAATACTGGACAGGGGGGACCGGGGAGCTGTTTTTT.

This rearrangement joins TRBV25-1 to TRBJ1-1, with unresolved D. Trimming removed 4 bases from V and 3 bases from J, with 6 bases in between. Germline V gives CDR1 MGHDK, CDR2 SYGVNS. The CDR3 loop spans 12 amino acids. This CDR3 reads CASSAGYTEAFF. The CDR3 DNA reads as TGTGCCAGCAGTGCCGGGTACACTGAAGCTTTCTTT.

J is TRBJ2-5 and V is TRBV5-1; 7 bases match TRBD1. The J call may be faulty, since TRBJ2-7 better matches the DNA end. Germline V CDR1 and CDR2: SGHRS, YFSETQ. The CDR3 is made up of 13 amino acids. CDR3 amino acids: CASSPSGGYEQYF. CDR3 nucleotides: TGCGCCAGCAGCCCCTCAGGGGGCTACGAGCAGTACTTC.

The chain couples TRBV27 to TRBJ2-3; D ambiguous. In germline, CDR1 is MNHEY, CDR2 SMNVEV (reference sequence). The V end lost 1 base, the J end lost 2 bases, and 10 bases lay between the germline ends. The CDR3 covers 15 residues. The CDR3 protein is CASSLWGDNTDTQYF. Written as DNA, the CDR3 is TGTGCCAGCAGTTTATGGGGTGATAACACAGATACGCAGTATTTT.

The V gene is TRBV20-1, the J gene TRBJ1-2; D unresolved. The germline CDR1 and CDR2 sequences are DFQATT and SNEGSKA (reference sequence). The CDR3 is 11 amino acids. The V and J ends lost 4 bases and 1 base respectively, with 4 bases between them. The CDR3 spells CSANLNYGYTF. The CDR3 bases are TGCAGTGCTAACCTTAACTATGGCTACACCTTC.

The chain combines TRBV5-1 with TRBJ1-1; D not certain. Trimming pared 1 base from V and 5 bases from J, leaving 15 bases between. CDR1 is SGHRS, CDR2 YFSETQ, per germline. The CDR3 runs to 15 residues. The CDR3 DNA sequence: TGCGCCAGCAGCTTGAGAGCAAGCGCCTTTACTGAAGCTTTCTTT. It codes for CASSLRASAFTEAFF.

V gene TRBV18 combines with J gene TRBJ2-3, with TRBD1 identical over 7 bases. Germline CDR1 KGHSH, CDR2 LQKENI. CDR3 length equals 16 residues. V was clipped by 3 bases and J by 0 bases; unmatched bases: 6. This CDR3 reads CASSPMTGLSTDTQYF. In nucleotides, the CDR3 is TGTGCCAGCTCACCCATGACAGGGTTGAGCACAGATACGCAGTATTTT.

This clone was picked up a small number of times. The chain links TRBV29-1 to TRBJ1-5, with D unclear. Trimming shortened V by 5 bases and J by 0 bases, and 5 bases separated the two germline ends. The germline CDR1 and CDR2 sequences are SQVTM and ANQGSEA. This CDR3 region has 12 residues. The chain's CDR3 is CSVQSSNQPQHF. CDR3 in DNA: TGCAGCGTTCAAAGTAGCAATCAGCCCCAGCATTTT. Full variable domain (outside the CDR3, taken from reference TRBV29-1 and TRBJ1-5): SAVISQKPSRDICQRGTSLTIQCQVDSQVTMMFWYRQQPGQSLTLIATANQGSEATYESGFVIDKFPISRPNLTFSTLTVSNMSPEDSSIYLCSVQSSNQPQHFGDGTRLSIL.

The sample holds one count of this clone. This sequence joins TRBV5-1 and TRBJ2-7, with D unclear. Germline CDR1 is SGHRS and CDR2 is YFSETQ. This CDR3 has 14 residues. Between the trimmed V and J ends, which lost 4 bases and 0 bases, there was a span of 11 bases. Written as DNA, the CDR3 is TGCGCCAGCAGCAAGGCCGAAAGCTCCTACGAGCAGTACTTC. It translates to CASSKAESSYEQYF.

CDR3 nucleotides: TGTGCCAGCAGGACCGGGACTGCCATTTCCTACGAGCAGTACTTC. Amino acids: CASRTGTAISYEQYF. This chain joins TRBV2 and TRBJ2-7; possible D gene TRBD2, 6 bases. CDR3 length: 15 residues. The germline V gene has CDR1 SNHLY and CDR2 FYNNEI. V was cut by 6 bases and J by 1 base, with 16 bases left in between.

This clone has only one observation. V is TRBV5-1 and J is TRBJ2-7; no reliable D call. The CDR3 is made up of 12 amino acids. Germline V CDR1 and CDR2: SGHRS, YFSETQ. V was trimmed by 4 bases and J by 4 bases, leaving 9 bases between them. This CDR3 is CASSADGYEQYF. CDR3 DNA sequence: TGCGCCAGCAGCGCGGACGGTTACGAGCAGTACTTC. The entire variable domain, with the rest obtained from reference TRBV5-1 and TRBJ2-7, is as follows: KAGVTQTPRYLIKTRGQQVTLSCSPISGHRSVSWYQQTPGQGLQFLFEYFSETQRNKGNFPGRFSGRQFSNSRSEMNVSTLELGDSALYLCASSADGYEQYFGPGTRLTVT.

The chain recombines TRBV19 with TRBJ2-2; 9 nucleotides align to TRBD1. With 7 bases clipped from V and 5 bases from J, the junction kept 5 bases outside the gene matches. Germline V gene lookup returns CDR1 LNHDA and CDR2 SQIVND (reference sequence). The CDR3 runs to 14 residues. The CDR3 region is CASKGQGRTGELFF. CDR3 DNA sequence: TGTGCCAGTAAAGGACAGGGGCGAACCGGGGAGCTGTTTTTT.